These 13 T cell receptor beta chains came from one sample sequenced in a study of OX40 agonist ivuxolimab in advanced cancers. Only in-frame clones appear in the TCRdb table, and some are missing; sequencing was by immunoSEQ multiplex PCR. This table has about 73,000 clones, over 80% appearing once. The specimen comprised CD4+ or CD8+ T cells sorted from blood, sampled in a trial of the OX40 agonist ivuxolimab. The receptors here all came from an adult with an advanced solid tumor such as melanoma, head and neck, liver or kidney cancer.

The chain carries TRBV5-1 and TRBJ2-3, with D maybe TRBD2 (5 bases). V dropped 0 bases and J dropped 5 bases, with 10 bases sitting between them. Germline values: CDR1 SGHRS, CDR2 YFSETQ. The CDR3 is 14 amino acids. CDR3 sequence: CASSLGLAGDTQYF. In nucleotides, the CDR3 is TGCGCCAGCAGCTTGGGGCTCGCGGGAGATACGCAGTATTTT.

The chain carries TRBV7-2 and TRBJ1-2; D possibly corresponds to TRBD1 (5 bases). V gave up 3 bases and J gave up 11 bases, with 16 bases separating them. Germline V gene sequence: CDR1 SGHTA, CDR2 FQGNSA. This CDR3 contains 13 residues. CDR3 in amino acids: CASSLIGEGTYTF. The CDR3 DNA reads as TGTGCCAGCAGCTTGATCGGCGAGGGGACGTACACCTTC.

The rearrangement uses TRBV28 and TRBJ1-2; D unclear. Germline values: CDR1 MDHEN, CDR2 SYDVKM. This CDR3 region has 15 residues. Trimming shortened V by 7 bases and J by 2 bases, and 17 bases separated the two germline ends. CDR3: CASTLPAGLNYGYTF. CDR3 DNA sequence: TGTGCCAGCACCCTCCCAGCCGGGCTAAACTATGGCTACACCTTC.

The sample holds one count of this clone. V gene TRBV2 combines with J gene TRBJ1-3; 8 bases fit TRBD1. Germline CDR1 is SNHLY and CDR2 is FYNNEI. V was clipped by 10 bases and J by 4 bases; unmatched bases: 6. The CDR3 covers 13 residues. The CDR3 coding sequence is TGTGCCATACGACAGGGGATGGGAAACACCATATATTTT. It translates to CAIRQGMGNTIYF.

This CDR3 is CASSPGEGLVTDTQYF. The CDR3 DNA follows: TGCGCCAGCAGCCCAGGCGAGGGACTAGTCACAGATACGCAGTATTTT. V gene TRBV5-1 combines with J gene TRBJ2-3; 8 nucleotides align to TRBD2. V gave up 4 bases and J gave up 2 bases; unmatched junction bases: 9. CDR3 length equals 16 residues. CDR1 SGHRS and CDR2 YFSETQ come from the germline V gene.

The CDR3 DNA sequence: TGTGCCTGGAACAGGGGAATGGCAGATACGCAGTATTTT. It specifies CAWNRGMADTQYF. The genes are TRBV30 and TRBJ2-3, with 7 nucleotides matching TRBD1. Germline CDR1 GTSNPN, CDR2 SVGIG (reference sequence). With V trimmed by 4 bases and J by 4 bases, 5 bases remained unmatched. CDR3 size: 13 residues.

The CDR3 DNA reads as TGTGCCAGCAGCTTAGGTATGCGGGAAGCGAACACCGGGGAGCTGTTTTTT. Its translation: CASSLGMREANTGELFF. The chain links TRBV7-6 to TRBJ2-2, with TRBD2 as a possible D gene (6 bases). The V end was cut by 1 base, the J end by 0 bases, with 12 bases between. CDR1 and CDR2 from the germline V gene are SGHVS and FNYEAQ. This CDR3 is built from 17 residues.

The chain joins TRBV27 to TRBJ2-1; TRBD2 agrees at 9 bases. The length of the CDR3 is 16 residues. In germline, CDR1 is MNHEY, CDR2 SMNVEV (reference sequence). With V trimmed by 6 bases and J by 4 bases, 10 bases remained unmatched. DNA for the CDR3: TGTGCCAGCAGCCGCTCTAGCGGGAAGGGATACAATGAGCAGTTCTTC. Translating gives CASSRSSGKGYNEQFF.

This clone has a single count. This chain uses TRBV7-6 with TRBJ2-1, with 9 bases lining up with TRBD1. CDR1 is SGHVS and CDR2 is FNYEAQ in the germline V gene. The CDR3 covers 15 residues. J lost 3 bases, V lost 5 bases, and 5 bases had no gene match. The CDR3, as DNA: TGTGCCAGCAGCCAAACAGGGGGCAGCTACAATGAGCAGTTCTTC. Residues: CASSQTGGSYNEQFF.

The chain uses TRBV5-1 and TRBJ1-1; D possibly corresponds to TRBD1 (6 bases). Germline CDR1 and CDR2: SGHRS and YFSETQ. Trimming cost V 4 bases and J 1 base, with 11 bases left between them. CDR3 length equals 14 residues. CDR3 DNA: TGCGCCAGCAGCCTCAGGGGTGAGAACACTGAAGCTTTCTTT. This encodes CASSLRGENTEAFF.

The V and J genes are TRBV2 and TRBJ1-1, with D uncertain. Trimming left V 6 bases short and J 4 bases short, with 18 bases between. The CDR3 runs to 15 residues. Looked up from germline, CDR1 is SNHLY and CDR2 is FYNNEI. The CDR3 nucleotides are TGTGCCAGCAGCGGTGAGGCCCATCCACCCACTGAAGCTTTCTTT. Protein: CASSGEAHPPTEAFF.

The chain is built from TRBV5-1 and TRBJ1-6; tentatively, D is TRBD1 (5 bases). Germline values: CDR1 SGHRS, CDR2 YFSETQ. V was clipped by 0 bases and J by 10 bases, with 14 bases between them. This CDR3 has 15 amino acids. The CDR3 loop reads CASSLARGEESPLHF. In DNA form, the CDR3 reads TGCGCCAGCAGCTTGGCAAGGGGAGAGGAATCACCCCTCCACTTT.

The chain recombines TRBV9 with TRBJ2-1; D unresolved. Germline assignment: CDR1 SGDLS and CDR2 YYNGEE. The CDR3 extends over 14 amino acids. V lost 4 bases, J lost 1 base, and 9 bases lay in between. For the CDR3, the DNA is TGTGCCAGCAGCACCGACGGATCCTACAATGAGCAGTTCTTC. It translates to CASSTDGSYNEQFF. Complete variable domain (other parts from reference TRBV9 and TRBJ2-1): DSGVTQTPKHLITATGQRVTLRCSPRSGDLSVYWYQQSLDQGLQFLIQYYNGEERAKGNILERFSAQQFPDLHSELNLSSLELGDSALYFCASSTDGSYNEQFFGPGTRLTVL.